These T cell receptor beta chains were read from a single sample in a study of cytomegalovirus exposure and HLA in healthy donors. The data were produced by immunoSEQ multiplex PCR, yet TCRdb's version contains in-frame clones alone and is incomplete. The repertoire consists of tens of thousands of clones, with under 85% occurring once and the leading ten covering about 53%. Sequencing was done on a sample of PBMCs. These receptors were taken from a man in his forties or fifties in good health and CMV-seropositive. CDR3s include the opening cysteine and the closing phenylalanine or tryptophan. A D gene is named only where the DNA matches it firmly. Only some rows state a clone size, as once, few, many or a class for expanded clones.

CDR3: CASSEGTGTNSPLHF; DNA: TGTGCCAGCAGTGAGGGGACAGGTACTAATTCACCCCTCCACTTT; J: TRBJ1-6; V: TRBV2; size: NA; D: TRBD1
CDR3: CASSITPGGTGELFF; DNA: TGTGCCAGCAGTATAACGCCGGGTGGCACCGGGGAGCTGTTTTTT; J: TRBJ2-2; V: TRBV6-6; size: NA; D: NA
CDR3: CASSSLPTDTQYF; DNA: TGCGCCAGCAGCTCACTCCCCACAGATACGCAGTATTTT; J: TRBJ2-3; V: TRBV5-1; size: NA; D: NA
CDR3: CASRGQAKGENTEAFF; DNA: TGTGCCAGCAGGGGACAGGCAAAGGGCGAGAACACTGAAGCTTTCTTT; J: TRBJ1-1; V: TRBV19; size: NA; D: TRBD1
CDR3: CASSTGTQSSYEQYF; DNA: TGTGCCAGCAGCACGGGGACACAATCTTCCTACGAGCAGTACTTC; J: TRBJ2-7; V: TRBV28; size: NA; D: NA
CDR3: CASSPDRVIYAEAFF; DNA: TGTGCCAGCAGCCCCGACAGGGTCATTTACGCTGAAGCTTTCTTT; J: TRBJ1-1; V: TRBV7-2; size: few; D: TRBD1
CDR3: CASSLSGGRVTPYEQYF; DNA: TGTGCCAGCAGTTTATCGGGCGGGAGGGTCACCCCCTACGAGCAGTACTTC; J: TRBJ2-7; V: TRBV27; size: NA; D: TRBD2
CDR3: CASSPYRGAGETQYF; DNA: TGTGCCAGCAGCCCGTATCGGGGGGCAGGGGAGACCCAGTACTTC; J: TRBJ2-5; V: TRBV28; size: NA; D: NA
CDR3: CSVHGGWGTEAFF; DNA: TGCAGCGTTCATGGGGGCTGGGGCACTGAAGCTTTCTTT; J: TRBJ1-1; V: TRBV29-1; size: few; D: NA
CDR3: CASSYKGLANTGELFF; DNA: TGTGCCAGCAGTTACAAGGGACTGGCTAACACCGGGGAGCTGTTTTTT; J: TRBJ2-2; V: TRBV6-6; size: NA; D: NA
CDR3: CASSSLDRGIYEQYF; DNA: TGTGCCAGCAGCTCCCTAGACAGGGGAATCTACGAGCAGTACTTC; J: TRBJ2-7; V: TRBV7-9; size: NA; D: TRBD1
CDR3: CASSLSGGSDETQYF; DNA: TGTGCCAGCAGTTTATCGGGAGGTAGCGATGAGACCCAGTACTTC; J: TRBJ2-5; V: TRBV28; size: NA; D: TRBD2
CDR3: CASRLAGETTGELFF; DNA: TGTGCCAGCAGGCTAGCGGGAGAGACCACCGGGGAGCTGTTTTTT; J: TRBJ2-2; V: TRBV12-1; size: once; D: NA
CDR3: CASSQVGLASYEQYF; DNA: TGCGCCAGCAGCCAGGTTGGACTAGCGTCCTACGAGCAGTACTTC; J: TRBJ2-7; V: TRBV4-1; size: NA; D: TRBD2
CDR3: CASSARDRSYEQYF; DNA: TGTGCCAGCAGCGCCCGGGACAGGTCCTACGAGCAGTACTTC; J: TRBJ2-7; V: TRBV7-2; size: NA; D: TRBD1
CDR3: CASSLVGGRELFF; DNA: TGTGCCAGCAGCTTAGTCGGGGGAAGGGAGCTGTTTTTT; J: TRBJ2-2; V: TRBV7-6; size: NA; D: NA
CDR3: CASSGNRGNQPQHF; DNA: TGTGCCAGCAGTGGGAACAGGGGGAATCAGCCCCAGCATTTT; J: TRBJ1-5; V: TRBV2; size: NA; D: TRBD1
CDR3: CASTRYTGGLRNQPQNF; DNA: TGTGCCAGTACGAGGTATACAGGGGGGCTACGCAATCAGCCCCAGAATTTT; J: TRBJ1-5; V: TRBV5-6; size: few; D: TRBD1
CDR3: CASSLGAGRTAEAFF; DNA: TGTGCCAGCAGCTTAGGGGCGGGGAGGACCGCTGAAGCTTTCTTT; J: TRBJ1-1; V: TRBV7-9; size: NA; D: NA
CDR3: CASSPGLAGGQETQYF; DNA: TGTGCCAGCAGCCCGGGACTAGCGGGGGGGCAAGAGACCCAGTACTTC; J: TRBJ2-5; V: TRBV7-2; size: once; D: TRBD2
CDR3: CAWSIPQTDTDTQYF; DNA: TGTGCCTGGAGTATTCCCCAGACAGACACAGATACGCAGTATTTT; J: TRBJ2-3; V: TRBV30; size: few; D: NA
CDR3: CAWSEQANTEAFF; DNA: TGTGCCTGGAGTGAACAGGCTAACACTGAAGCTTTCTTT; J: TRBJ1-1; V: TRBV30; size: few; D: NA
CDR3: CASSLVASGTYEQYF; DNA: TGCGCCAGCAGCTTGGTGGCTAGCGGAACCTACGAGCAGTACTTC; J: TRBJ2-7; V: TRBV5-1; size: NA; D: TRBD2
CDR3: CASSLTGAGNTIYF; DNA: TGTGCCAGCAGTTTGACGGGGGCTGGAAACACCATATATTTT; J: TRBJ1-3; V: TRBV28; size: NA; D: NA
CDR3: CASSNIQPQHF; DNA: TGTGCCAGCAGTAACATTCAGCCCCAGCATTTT; J: TRBJ1-5; V: TRBV6-6; size: once; D: NA
CDR3: CASSPGQGLQYF; DNA: TGTGCCAGCAGCCCAGGACAGGGTCTCCAGTACTTC; J: TRBJ2-7; V: TRBV2; size: NA; D: TRBD1
CDR3: CASSPAGGTNSYEQFF; DNA: TGTGCCAGCTCACCAGCGGGAGGAACTAATAGCTATGAGCAGTTCTTC; J: TRBJ2-1; V: TRBV18; size: once; D: TRBD2
CDR3: CASSADTDSYEQYF; DNA: TGTGCCAGCTCAGCCGACACGGACTCCTACGAGCAGTACTTC; J: TRBJ2-7; V: TRBV18; size: NA; D: NA
CDR3: CASSLRDTYEQYF; DNA: TGTGCCAGCAGTCTCCGAGACACCTACGAGCAGTACTTC; J: TRBJ2-7; V: TRBV28; size: NA; D: NA
CDR3: CASSWLADYNEQFF; DNA: TGTGCCAGTAGTTGGCTAGCGGACTACAATGAGCAGTTCTTC; J: TRBJ2-1; V: TRBV19; size: NA; D: TRBD2
CDR3: CASSQEGATEAFF; DNA: TGCGCCAGCAGCCAGGAGGGGGCCACTGAAGCTTTCTTT; J: TRBJ1-1; V: TRBV4-1; size: NA; D: TRBD1
CDR3: CASSNRDRGPDTQYF; DNA: TGTGCCAGCAGCAACCGGGACAGGGGTCCAGATACGCAGTATTTT; J: TRBJ2-3; V: TRBV6-1; size: NA; D: TRBD1
CDR3: CASRRSTDTQYF; DNA: TGTGCCAGCAGGCGGAGCACAGATACGCAGTATTTT; J: TRBJ2-3; V: TRBV27; size: NA; D: NA
CDR3: CAISEGRAGGLETQYF; DNA: TGTGCCATCAGTGAGGGACGGGCGGGGGGGCTTGAGACCCAGTACTTC; J: TRBJ2-5; V: TRBV10-3; size: NA; D: TRBD2
CDR3: CASSQDRGSTEAFF; DNA: TGCGCCAGCAGCCAAGATAGGGGGAGCACTGAAGCTTTCTTT; J: TRBJ1-1; V: TRBV4-3; size: few; D: NA
CDR3: CAISNRPSGNTIYF; DNA: TGTGCCATCAGTAACAGGCCCTCTGGAAACACCATATATTTT; J: TRBJ1-3; V: TRBV10-3; size: NA; D: NA
CDR3: CASSVQGSFGYTF; DNA: TGTGCCAGCAGTGTCCAGGGAAGTTTTGGCTACACCTTC; J: TRBJ1-2; V: TRBV2; size: NA; D: NA
CDR3: CASRLPGQQKFNF; DNA: TGTGCCAGCAGACTTCCGGGACAGCAGAAGTTTAACTTC; J: TRBJ2-7; V: TRBV28; size: NA; D: TRBD1
CDR3: CASSLFRAEAFF; DNA: TGTGCAAGCAGCTTATTCCGCGCTGAAGCTTTCTTT; J: TRBJ1-1; V: TRBV7-9; size: NA; D: NA
CDR3: CASSESVYNSPLHF; DNA: TGTGCCAGCAGCGAGTCAGTCTATAATTCACCCCTCCACTTT; J: TRBJ1-6; V: TRBV9; size: NA; D: NA
CDR3: CASSLSYQETQYF; DNA: TGTGCCAGCAGCCTGTCCTATCAAGAGACCCAGTACTTC; J: TRBJ2-5; V: TRBV7-2; size: NA; D: NA
CDR3: CASSLQGARGSNQPQHF; DNA: TGTGCCAGCTCCCTACAGGGGGCGCGAGGAAGTAATCAGCCCCAGCATTTT; J: TRBJ1-5; V: TRBV18; size: once; D: TRBD1
CDR3: CASSSLAGGSSYNEQFF; DNA: TGTGCCAGCAGTAGTCTAGCGGGAGGCAGCTCCTACAATGAGCAGTTCTTC; J: TRBJ2-1; V: TRBV27; size: NA; D: TRBD2